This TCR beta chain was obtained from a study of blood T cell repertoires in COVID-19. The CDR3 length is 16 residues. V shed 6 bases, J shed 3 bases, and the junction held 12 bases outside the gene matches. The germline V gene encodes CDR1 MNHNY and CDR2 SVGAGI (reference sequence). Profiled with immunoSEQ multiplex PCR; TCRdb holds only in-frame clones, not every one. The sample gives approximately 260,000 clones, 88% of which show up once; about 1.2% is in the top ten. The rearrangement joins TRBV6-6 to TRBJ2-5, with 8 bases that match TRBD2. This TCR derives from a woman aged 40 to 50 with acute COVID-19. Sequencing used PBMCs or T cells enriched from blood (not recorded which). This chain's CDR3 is CASRLTSGVQEETQYF. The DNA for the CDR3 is TGTGCCAGCAGGCTTACTAGCGGCGTACAGGAAGAGACCCAGTACTTC.